This TCR beta chain was recorded in a study of blood T cell repertoires in COVID-19. Across the whole study: Acute-phase and convalescent COVID-19 samples originated in the United States, Italy and Spain. PBMCs, B-cell-depleted T cells, or T cells provided the cDNA or gDNA that made up the material.

V lost 2 bases, J lost 3 bases, and 12 bases lay in between. This CDR3 contains 14 residues. CDR1 SGHDT and CDR2 YYEEEE come from the germline V gene. A single count supports this clone. Source study methods: Amplification of reference gene primers was used by the study to estimate nucleated cell counts. The method was immunoSEQ multiplex PCR; TCRdb's version includes in-frame clones alone and lacks a portion of them. Clone size and V and J calls were adopted from that table, with D and trimming inferred from the DNA. Counted here are about 220,000 clones, roughly 90% occurring once; the ten biggest clones make up 2.2%.

The origin of this receptor is a man younger than 40 who had recovered from COVID-19. This chain links TRBV5-6 with TRBJ2-7; TRBD2 is a possible D gene (5 bases). Material: peripheral blood. The CDR3 region is CASSFNGIIYEQYF. The DNA of the CDR3 is TGTGCCAGCAGCTTTAACGGGATTATCTACGAGCAGTACTTC.